The 10 T cell receptor beta chains in this list originate from one sample, sequenced in a study of cytomegalovirus exposure and HLA in healthy donors. The PCR made use of 60 Vbeta and 13 Jbeta primers. Some clones are missing from TCRdb's copy, which holds only in-frame ones; the method was immunoSEQ multiplex PCR. Among 84,000 or so clones listed, roughly 80% were seen once. The sample taken for sequencing was PBMCs. Receptors originate from a male donor in good health and CMV-seronegative.

This clone was seen once. V usage is TRBV7-2 and J usage is TRBJ2-5; no clear D gene. CDR3 size: 14 residues. Trimming took off 2 bases at V and 1 base at J, with 8 bases between the two ends. Per germline, CDR1 SGHTA and CDR2 FQGNSA. As DNA, the CDR3 is TGTGCCAGCAGCTTATCGAACATCCAAGAGACCCAGTACTTC. It specifies CASSLSNIQETQYF.

The genes are TRBV7-9 and TRBJ1-1; D is unclear. This CDR3 is 16 amino acids long. Germline-derived CDR1 and CDR2 are SEHNR and FQNEAQ (reference sequence). The V end was cut by 5 bases, the J end by 0 bases, with 16 bases between. This chain's CDR3 is CASSDPLGGLNTEAFF. In DNA, the CDR3 is TGTGCCAGCAGCGACCCCCTTGGAGGCTTGAACACTGAAGCTTTCTTT. Variable domain in full (rest from reference TRBV7-9 and TRBJ1-1): DTGVSQNPRHKITKRGQNVTFRCDPISEHNRLYWYRQTLGQGPEFLTYFQNEAQLEKSRLLSDRFSAERPKGSFSTLEIQRTEQGDSAMYLCASSDPLGGLNTEAFFGQGTRLTVV.

This clone appeared once. V usage is TRBV6-5 and J usage is TRBJ2-7; D not resolved. The CDR3 sequence is 12 residues long. Germline assignment: CDR1 MNHEY and CDR2 SVGAGI. Trimming stripped 6 bases from V and 0 bases from J, with 6 bases between. The DNA for the CDR3 is TGTGCCAGCAGCACGAGCTCCTACGAGCAGTACTTC. It codes for CASSTSSYEQYF.

The chain has TRBV7-9 and TRBJ1-1, with D tentatively TRBD1 (6 bases). Germline V gives CDR1 SEHNR, CDR2 FQNEAQ (reference sequence). Trimming removed 5 bases at V and 5 bases at J, with 18 bases between. This CDR3 comprises 15 residues. CDR3 sequence reads: CASSPWGGRETEAFF. CDR3 coding DNA: TGTGCCAGCAGCCCCTGGGGGGGGCGGGAAACTGAAGCTTTCTTT.

The chain recombines TRBV7-2 with TRBJ1-1, with D hard to call. V gave up 1 base and J gave up 3 bases, with 9 bases separating them. This CDR3 comprises 14 residues. Germline CDR1 SGHTA, CDR2 FQGNSA. Written as DNA, the CDR3 is TGTGCCAGCAGCTTAGACTCGGGGTACACTGAAGCTTTCTTT. Residues: CASSLDSGYTEAFF.

The chain has TRBV14 and TRBJ2-2; tentatively, D is TRBD1 (5 bases). This CDR3 is 16 amino acids long. Germline lookup yields CDR1 SGHDN and CDR2 FVKESK. V dropped 2 bases and J dropped 5 bases, with 15 bases sitting between them. The CDR3 region is CASSQLTPQGTGELFF. CDR3 DNA: TGTGCCAGCAGCCAACTCACCCCCCAGGGAACCGGGGAGCTGTTTTTT.

The genes are TRBV7-2 and TRBJ1-2; 9 bases map to TRBD1. The V gene end was trimmed by 5 bases and the J gene end by 6 bases; junction bases not matched to a gene: 10. The CDR3 totals 15 residues. Germline V gene sequence: CDR1 SGHTA, CDR2 FQGNSA. CDR3 in amino acids: CASSLGTGIFHGYTF. CDR3 coding DNA: TGTGCCAGCAGCCTAGGGACAGGGATCTTCCATGGCTACACCTTC. The full variable domain, its missing parts supplied by reference TRBV7-2 and TRBJ1-2, is GAGVSQSPSNKVTEKGKDVELRCDPISGHTALYWYRQSLGQGLEFLIYFQGNSAPDKSGLPSDRFSAERTGGSVSTLTIQRTQQEDSAVYLCASSLGTGIFHGYTFGSGTRLTVV.

CDR3 loop: CASSGDRGDQPQHF. In DNA, the CDR3 is TGTGCCAGCAGTGGGGACAGGGGGGATCAGCCCCAGCATTTT. The chain joins TRBV2 to TRBJ1-5; 11 positions match TRBD1. Unmatched junction bases numbered 1, after V lost 4 bases and J lost 5 bases. The CDR3 loop spans 14 amino acids. CDR1 SNHLY and CDR2 FYNNEI come from the germline V gene.

In the case of this clone: The same CDR3 also results from other DNA sequences found in this sample. The chain links TRBV9 to TRBJ2-1; no reliable D call. V was cut by 0 bases and J by 4 bases, with 5 bases left in between. Germline V gene lookup returns CDR1 SGDLS and CDR2 YYNGEE. CDR3 length equals 13 residues. The CDR3 reads CASSVAEYNEQFF. The CDR3, as DNA: TGTGCCAGCAGCGTAGCTGAGTACAATGAGCAGTTCTTC.

This clone was detected once. The chain joins TRBV7-9 to TRBJ1-3; 7 positions agree with TRBD1. The CDR3 loop spans 16 amino acids. V shed 2 bases and J 2 bases; nucleotides not matched to a gene: 6. Germline lookup yields CDR1 SEHNR and CDR2 FQNEAQ (reference sequence). CDR3 DNA: TGTGCCAGCAGCTTAATGGGGCAGGGGGCTGGAAACACCATATATTTT. It yields the protein CASSLMGQGAGNTIYF.